The clone carrying this TCR beta chain was counted between two and nine times. Every diagnosis used clinical symptoms, serum thyroxine and TRAb, thyroid ultrasound and orbital computed tomography. The sample comes from a study of T cells in Graves' hyperthyroidism and ophthalmopathy. Germline assignment: CDR1 MNHEY and CDR2 SMNVEV (reference sequence). V lost 4 bases and J lost 5; bases outside the gene matches: 11. This CDR3 contains 18 residues. RNA transcripts served as the template for amplifying TCR beta CDR3 regions. First-round RT-PCR of the TCR CDR3 relied on the HTBI primer set. TCRdb redid the calling of the multiplex PCR reads with MiXCR, one entry per CDR3 protein. This sample has 450,000 to 700,000 distinct CDR3 sequences, with around 45% found just once.

The clonotype originates from an adult woman with Graves' disease, either hyperthyroidism or ophthalmopathy (not recorded which). The material sequenced was peripheral blood or thyroid tissue (not recorded which). The chain has TRBV27 and TRBJ2-5; TRBD2 matches at 15 bases. CDR3 in DNA: TGTGCCAGCAGTTCCCACCGGACTAGCGGGAGGGCCATGGAGACCCAGTACTTC. This encodes CASSSHRTSGRAMETQYF.